The clone carrying this T cell receptor beta chain was detected many times. The antigen remains undetermined. A read error may account for a junction end that differs from germline. The data stem from a study of CD8 T cells in ankylosing spondylitis. The CDR3 is made up of 14 amino acids. Study-wide points: Clones tied to disease were said to be significantly enriched in matched ankylosing spondylitis synovial fluid. What appeared characteristic of ankylosing spondylitis blood was a TCR beta motif of fewer than ten highly homologous variants.

Using quantitative 5'-RACE with molecular barcodes, the authors made TCR beta libraries. Each CDR3 protein gets one entry after TCRdb re-called the 5' RACE reads with MiXCR. This sample has about 500,000 distinct CDR3 sequences, with roughly 5.3% found just once. The sequence was obtained from a male donor with ankylosing spondylitis. The chain uses TRBV12-3 or TRBV12-4 and TRBJ1-1; possible D gene TRBD1, 5 bases. The specimen was blood, either unsorted or a sorted T cell fraction (not recorded which). Written as DNA, the CDR3 is TGCGCCAGCAGCTTGCTTCAGGGGAACACTGAAGCTTTCTTT. Translation: CASSLLQGNTEAFF.